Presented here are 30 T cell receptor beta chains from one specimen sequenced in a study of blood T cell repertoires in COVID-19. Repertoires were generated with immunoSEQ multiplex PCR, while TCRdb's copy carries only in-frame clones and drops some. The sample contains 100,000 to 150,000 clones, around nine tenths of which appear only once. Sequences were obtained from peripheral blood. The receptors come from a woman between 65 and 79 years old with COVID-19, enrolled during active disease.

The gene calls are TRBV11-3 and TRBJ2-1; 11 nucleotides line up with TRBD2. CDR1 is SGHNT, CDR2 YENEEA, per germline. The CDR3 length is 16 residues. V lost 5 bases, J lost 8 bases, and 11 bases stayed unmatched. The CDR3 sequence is CASSRGSGGAVDEQFF. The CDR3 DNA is TGTGCCAGCAGCCGCGGTAGCGGGGGGGCGGTCGATGAGCAGTTCTTC.

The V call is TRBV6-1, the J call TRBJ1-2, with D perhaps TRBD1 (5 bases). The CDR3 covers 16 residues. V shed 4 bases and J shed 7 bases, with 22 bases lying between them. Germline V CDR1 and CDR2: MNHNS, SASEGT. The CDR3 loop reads CASSVRDAGGLVGYTF. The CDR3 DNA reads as TGTGCCAGCAGTGTCCGGGACGCCGGGGGTCTTGTTGGCTACACCTTC.

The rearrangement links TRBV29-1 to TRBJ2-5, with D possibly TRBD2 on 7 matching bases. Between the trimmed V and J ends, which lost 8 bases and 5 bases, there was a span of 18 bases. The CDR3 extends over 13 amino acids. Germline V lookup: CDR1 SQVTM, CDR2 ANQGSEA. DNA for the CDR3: TGCAGCTCCCGGTCGGGGGGCGGGGAGACCCAGTACTTC. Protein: CSSRSGGGETQYF.

CDR3 region: CASSLGQGVDYGYTF. CDR3 DNA: TGTGCCAGCAGCTTAGGGCAGGGTGTGGACTATGGCTACACCTTC. This chain links TRBV7-9 with TRBJ1-2, with D maybe TRBD1 (5 bases). The CDR3 length is 15 residues. V lost 1 base, J lost 3 bases, and 12 bases lay in between. From germline, CDR1 is SEHNR and CDR2 FQNEAQ (reference sequence).

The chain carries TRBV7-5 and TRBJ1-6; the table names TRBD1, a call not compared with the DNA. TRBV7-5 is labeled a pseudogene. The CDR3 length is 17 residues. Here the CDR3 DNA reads TGTGTCAGAAGCTTAAGGCTCCGGGACAGTCGAAATTCACCCCTCCACTTT. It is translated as CVRSLRLRDSRNSPLHF.

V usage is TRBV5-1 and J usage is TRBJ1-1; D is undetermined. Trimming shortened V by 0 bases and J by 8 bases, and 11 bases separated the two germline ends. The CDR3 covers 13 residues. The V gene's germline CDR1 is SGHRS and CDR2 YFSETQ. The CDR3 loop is CASSLAGIAEAFF. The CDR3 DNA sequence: TGCGCCAGCAGCTTGGCGGGGATAGCGGAAGCTTTCTTT.

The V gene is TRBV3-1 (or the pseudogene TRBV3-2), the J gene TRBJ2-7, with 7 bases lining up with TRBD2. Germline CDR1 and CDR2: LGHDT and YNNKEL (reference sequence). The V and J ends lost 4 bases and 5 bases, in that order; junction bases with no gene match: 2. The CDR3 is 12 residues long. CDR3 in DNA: TGTGCCAGCAGCCCCCGGGGGGACGAGCAGTACTTC. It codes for CASSPRGDEQYF.

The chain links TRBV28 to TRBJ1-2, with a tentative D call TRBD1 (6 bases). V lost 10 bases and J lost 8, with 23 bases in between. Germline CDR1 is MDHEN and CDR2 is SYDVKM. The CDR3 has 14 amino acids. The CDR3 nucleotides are TGTGCCACCCCGGTAGGGGGGGGGACCGAGGGCTACACCTTC. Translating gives CATPVGGGTEGYTF.

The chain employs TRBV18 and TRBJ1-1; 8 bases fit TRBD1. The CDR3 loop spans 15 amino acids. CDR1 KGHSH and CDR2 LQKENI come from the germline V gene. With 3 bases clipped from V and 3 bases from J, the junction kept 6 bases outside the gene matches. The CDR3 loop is CASSPGQGRDTEAFF. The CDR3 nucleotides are TGTGCCAGCTCACCCGGACAGGGAAGGGACACTGAAGCTTTCTTT.

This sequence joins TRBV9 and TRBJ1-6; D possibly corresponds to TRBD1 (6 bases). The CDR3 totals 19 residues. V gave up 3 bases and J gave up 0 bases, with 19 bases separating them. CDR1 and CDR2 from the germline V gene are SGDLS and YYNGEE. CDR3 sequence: CASSDRDTLKGSYNSPLHF. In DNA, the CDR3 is TGTGCCAGCAGCGACCGGGACACCCTAAAAGGCTCCTATAATTCACCCCTCCACTTT.

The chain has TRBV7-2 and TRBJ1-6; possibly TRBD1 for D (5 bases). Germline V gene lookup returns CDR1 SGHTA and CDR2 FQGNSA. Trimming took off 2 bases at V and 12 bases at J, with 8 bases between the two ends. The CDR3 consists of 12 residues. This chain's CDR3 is CASSLRGIPLHF. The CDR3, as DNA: TGTGCCAGCAGCTTAAGGGGTATACCCCTCCACTTT.

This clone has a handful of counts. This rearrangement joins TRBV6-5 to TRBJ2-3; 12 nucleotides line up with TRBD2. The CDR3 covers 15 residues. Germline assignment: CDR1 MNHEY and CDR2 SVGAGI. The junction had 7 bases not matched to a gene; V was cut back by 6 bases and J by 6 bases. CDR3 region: CASSAGLAGRDTQYF. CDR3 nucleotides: TGTGCCAGCAGCGCTGGACTAGCGGGGAGGGATACGCAGTATTTT.

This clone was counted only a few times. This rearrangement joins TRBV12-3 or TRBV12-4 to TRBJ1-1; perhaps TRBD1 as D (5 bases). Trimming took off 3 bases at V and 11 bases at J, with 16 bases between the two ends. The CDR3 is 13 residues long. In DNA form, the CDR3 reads TGTGCCAGCAGTTTGAGTGAGGGAGGGACGGCTTTCTTT. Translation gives CASSLSEGGTAFF.

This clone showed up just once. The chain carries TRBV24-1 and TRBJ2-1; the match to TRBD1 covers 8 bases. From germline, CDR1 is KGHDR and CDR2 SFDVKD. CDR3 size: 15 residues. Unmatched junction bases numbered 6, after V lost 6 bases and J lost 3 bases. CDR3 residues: CATSQTGVSYNEQFF. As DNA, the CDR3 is TGTGCCACCAGTCAGACAGGGGTGAGCTACAATGAGCAGTTCTTC.

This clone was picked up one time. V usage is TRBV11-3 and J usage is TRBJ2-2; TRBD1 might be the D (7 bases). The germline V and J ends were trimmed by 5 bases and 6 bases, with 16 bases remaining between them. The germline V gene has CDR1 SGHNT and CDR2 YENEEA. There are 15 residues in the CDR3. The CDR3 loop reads CASSPGGLDSGELFF. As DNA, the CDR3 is TGTGCCAGCAGCCCAGGGGGGTTAGATTCCGGGGAGCTGTTTTTT.

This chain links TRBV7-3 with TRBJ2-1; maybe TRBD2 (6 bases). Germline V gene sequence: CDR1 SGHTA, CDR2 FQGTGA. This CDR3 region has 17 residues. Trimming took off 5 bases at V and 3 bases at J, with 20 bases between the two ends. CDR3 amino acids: CASSHLRRVRSYNEQFF. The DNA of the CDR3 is TGTGCCAGCAGCCACCTGCGGAGGGTAAGAAGCTACAATGAGCAGTTCTTC.

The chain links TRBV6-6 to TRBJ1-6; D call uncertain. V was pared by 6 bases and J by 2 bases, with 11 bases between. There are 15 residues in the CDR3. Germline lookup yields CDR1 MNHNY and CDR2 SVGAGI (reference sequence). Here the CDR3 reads CASSRESPYNSPLHF. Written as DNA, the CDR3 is TGTGCCAGCAGCCGAGAAAGCCCCTATAATTCACCCCTCCACTTT.

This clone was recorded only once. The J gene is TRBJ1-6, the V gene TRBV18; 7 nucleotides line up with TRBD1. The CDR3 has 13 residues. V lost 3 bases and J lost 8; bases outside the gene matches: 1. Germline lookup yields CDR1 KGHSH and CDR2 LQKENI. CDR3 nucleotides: TGTGCCAGCTCACCTGGACAGGATTCACCCCTCCACTTT. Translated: CASSPGQDSPLHF.

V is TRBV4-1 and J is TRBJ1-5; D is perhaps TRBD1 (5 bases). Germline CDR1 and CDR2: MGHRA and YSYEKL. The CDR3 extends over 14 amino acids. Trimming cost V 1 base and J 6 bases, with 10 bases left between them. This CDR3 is CASSQGGGRQPQHF. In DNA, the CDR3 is TGCGCCAGCAGCCAAGGGGGGGGTCGTCAGCCCCAGCATTTT.

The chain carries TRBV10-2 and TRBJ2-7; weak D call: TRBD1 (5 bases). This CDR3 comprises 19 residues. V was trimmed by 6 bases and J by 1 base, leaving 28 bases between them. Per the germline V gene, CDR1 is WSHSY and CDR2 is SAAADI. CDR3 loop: CASSQANRMKDIMSYEQYF. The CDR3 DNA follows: TGCGCCAGCAGCCAAGCCAATAGAATGAAGGACATCATGTCCTACGAGCAGTACTTC.

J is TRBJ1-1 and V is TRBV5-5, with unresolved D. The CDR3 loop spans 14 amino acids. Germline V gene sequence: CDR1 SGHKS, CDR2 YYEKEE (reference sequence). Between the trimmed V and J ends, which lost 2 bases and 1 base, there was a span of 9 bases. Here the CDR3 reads CASSFAGSNTEAFF. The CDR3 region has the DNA TGTGCCAGCAGCTTTGCAGGTTCGAACACTGAAGCTTTCTTT.

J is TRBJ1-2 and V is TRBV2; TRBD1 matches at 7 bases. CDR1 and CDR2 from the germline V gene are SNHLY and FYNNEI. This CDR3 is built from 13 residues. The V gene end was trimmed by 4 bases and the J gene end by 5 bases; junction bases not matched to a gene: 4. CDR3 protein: CASSGTGSYGYTF. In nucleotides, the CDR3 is TGTGCCAGCAGTGGGACAGGAAGTTATGGCTACACCTTC.

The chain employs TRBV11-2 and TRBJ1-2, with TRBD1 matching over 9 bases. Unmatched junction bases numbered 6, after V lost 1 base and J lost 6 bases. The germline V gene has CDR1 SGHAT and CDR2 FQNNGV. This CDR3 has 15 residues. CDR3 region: CASSLGGTGTHGYTF. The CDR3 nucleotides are TGTGCCAGCAGCTTAGGGGGGACAGGGACCCATGGCTACACCTTC.

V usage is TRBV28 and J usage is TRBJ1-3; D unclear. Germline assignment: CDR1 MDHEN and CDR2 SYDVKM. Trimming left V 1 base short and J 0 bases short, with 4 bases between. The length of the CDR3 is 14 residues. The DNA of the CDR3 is TGTGCCAGCAGTTTATTCAACTCTGGAAACACCATATATTTT. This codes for CASSLFNSGNTIYF. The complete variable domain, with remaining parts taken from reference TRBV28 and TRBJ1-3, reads DVKVTQSSRYLVKRTGEKVFLECVQDMDHENMFWYRQDPGLGLRLIYFSYDVKMKEKGDIPEGYSVSREKKERFSLILESASTNQTSMYLCASSLFNSGNTIYFGEGSWLTVV.

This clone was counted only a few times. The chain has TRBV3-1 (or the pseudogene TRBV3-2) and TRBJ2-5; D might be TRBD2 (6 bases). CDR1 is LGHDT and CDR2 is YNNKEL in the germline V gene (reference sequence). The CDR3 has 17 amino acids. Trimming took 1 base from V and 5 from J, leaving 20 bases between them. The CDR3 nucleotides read TGTGCCAGCAGCCAAGTTTATCGGGCGGGGCCGGGGGAGACCCAGTACTTC. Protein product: CASSQVYRAGPGETQYF.

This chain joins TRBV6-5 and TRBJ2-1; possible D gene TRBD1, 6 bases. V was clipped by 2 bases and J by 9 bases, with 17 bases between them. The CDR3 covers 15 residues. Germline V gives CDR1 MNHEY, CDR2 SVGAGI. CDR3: CASSYSDRPWGEQFF. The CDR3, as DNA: TGTGCCAGCAGTTACAGTGACAGGCCCTGGGGTGAGCAGTTCTTC.

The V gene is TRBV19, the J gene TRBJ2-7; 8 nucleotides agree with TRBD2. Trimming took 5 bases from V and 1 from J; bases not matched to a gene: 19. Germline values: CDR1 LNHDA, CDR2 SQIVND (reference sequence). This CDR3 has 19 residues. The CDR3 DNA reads TGTGCCAGTAGTGACCCCAGAGCGGGGGCCCACTCAAGGTCCTACGAGCAGTACTTC. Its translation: CASSDPRAGAHSRSYEQYF.

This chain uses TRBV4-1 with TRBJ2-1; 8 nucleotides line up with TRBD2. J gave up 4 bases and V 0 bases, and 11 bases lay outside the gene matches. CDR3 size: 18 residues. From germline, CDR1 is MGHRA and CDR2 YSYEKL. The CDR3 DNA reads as TGCGCCAGCAGCCAAGATATAGGTCGGGGGGGAAGATACAATGAGCAGTTCTTC. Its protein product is CASSQDIGRGGRYNEQFF.

The CDR3 DNA is TGCGCCAGCAGCTTCGGGGACTCCTACAATGAGCAGTTCTTC. Its translation: CASSFGDSYNEQFF. J is TRBJ2-1 and V is TRBV5-1; tentatively, D is TRBD2 (5 bases). The germline V and J ends were trimmed by 2 bases and 0 bases, with 6 bases remaining between them. CDR1 and CDR2 (germline): SGHRS, YFSETQ. The CDR3 is made up of 14 amino acids.

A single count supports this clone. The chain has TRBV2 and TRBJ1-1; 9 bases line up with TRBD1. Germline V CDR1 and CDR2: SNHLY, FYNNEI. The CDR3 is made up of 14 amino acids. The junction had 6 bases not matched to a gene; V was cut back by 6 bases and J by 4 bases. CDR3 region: CASRNDRGGTEAFF. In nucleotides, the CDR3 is TGTGCCAGCAGAAACGACAGGGGGGGCACTGAAGCTTTCTTT.